Shown below are 30 T cell receptor beta chains from a single sample sequenced in a study of blood T cell repertoires in COVID-19. Libraries were prepared by immunoSEQ multiplex PCR; TCRdb keeps only in-frame clonotypes and omits some of them. In the table there are 250,000 to 350,000 clones, more than 85% of which are singletons. Input material: peripheral blood. The receptors come from a man aged 30 to 45 with acute or convalescent COVID-19.

This chain connects TRBV7-9 to TRBJ2-5; weak D call: TRBD1 (6 bases). Trimming removed 5 bases from V and 14 bases from J, with 15 bases in between. CDR1 is SEHNR, CDR2 FQNEAQ, per germline (reference sequence). The CDR3 covers 11 residues. The CDR3 sequence is CASSRRGFGYF. CDR3 nucleotide sequence: TGTGCCAGCAGCCGCAGGGGCTTTGGATACTTC.

V is TRBV9 and J is TRBJ2-2; the D gene is possibly TRBD2 (7 bases). Germline loops: CDR1 SGDLS, CDR2 YYNGEE. This CDR3 has 14 residues. V shed 4 bases and J shed 6 bases, with 13 bases lying between them. CDR3 in DNA: TGTGCCAGCAGCCCTCGGGGGGCCCCCGGGGAGCTGTTTTTT. Translation gives CASSPRGAPGELFF.

The V and J genes are TRBV25-1 and TRBJ1-6; no reliable D call. CDR1 is MGHDK and CDR2 is SYGVNS in the germline V gene. The CDR3 length is 14 residues. V gave up 7 bases and J gave up 7 bases, with 14 bases separating them. CDR3 region: CASMESGYNSPLHF. CDR3 sequence (DNA): TGTGCCAGCATGGAGTCCGGGTACAATTCACCCCTCCACTTT.

The V gene is TRBV28, the J gene TRBJ1-6; D unclear. The CDR3 runs 15 residues. Germline V lookup: CDR1 MDHEN, CDR2 SYDVKM. Trimming removed 3 bases from V and 2 bases from J, with 8 bases in between. The CDR3: CASSFPQTYNSPLHF. CDR3 bases: TGTGCCAGCAGTTTCCCACAGACCTATAATTCACCCCTCCACTTT.

J is TRBJ1-1 and V is TRBV28; unclear D gene. Trimming stripped 5 bases from V and 4 bases from J, with 17 bases between. Germline V gene data show CDR1 as MDHEN and CDR2 as SYDVKM. This CDR3 region has 15 residues. The CDR3 DNA reads as TGTGCCAGCAGTGCCCGTGGAGGCGGAGGCACTGAAGCTTTCTTT. Translating it yields CASSARGGGGTEAFF.

This sequence joins TRBV11-2 and TRBJ2-3; D is perhaps TRBD1 (6 bases). Germline V CDR1 and CDR2: SGHAT, FQNNGV. V was trimmed by 5 bases and J by 1 base, leaving 10 bases between them. The CDR3 covers 14 residues. This chain's CDR3 is CASSPNRGTDTQYF. The CDR3 DNA reads TGTGCCAGCAGCCCAAACAGGGGCACAGATACGCAGTATTTT.

The chain recombines TRBV2 with TRBJ1-6, with TRBD1 matching over 8 bases. With 8 bases clipped from V and 10 bases from J, the junction kept 10 bases outside the gene matches. Germline loops: CDR1 SNHLY, CDR2 FYNNEI. This CDR3 region has 14 residues. CDR3 residues: CASGRQGLRSPLHF. The CDR3 DNA follows: TGTGCCAGCGGTCGACAGGGGCTAAGGTCACCCCTCCACTTT.

The chain links TRBV7-6 to TRBJ2-3; 12 nucleotides agree with TRBD2. Germline-derived CDR1 and CDR2 are SGHVS and FNYEAQ. The CDR3 has 16 amino acids. After removal of 5 bases from V and 0 bases from J, the junction contained 3 bases not matched to a gene. CDR3 residues: CASSPLAGGSTDTQYF. CDR3 bases: TGTGCCAGCAGCCCACTAGCGGGGGGTAGCACAGATACGCAGTATTTT.

The genes are TRBV14 and TRBJ2-6, with D unresolved. Germline lookup yields CDR1 SGHDN and CDR2 FVKESK. The CDR3 contains 16 residues. V dropped 1 base and J dropped 0 bases, with 7 bases sitting between them. CDR3 DNA sequence: TGTGCCAGCAGCCAAGCAGGAAACTCTGGGGCCAACGTCCTGACTTTC. It yields the protein CASSQAGNSGANVLTF.

This clone was observed a single time. The CDR3 nucleotides read TGTGCCAGCAGGCCCACTAGCGGGAGCGGCTACGAGCAGTACTTC. It codes for CASRPTSGSGYEQYF. This chain connects TRBV28 to TRBJ2-7, with 11 bases matching TRBD2. The CDR3 contains 15 residues. Germline V lookup: CDR1 MDHEN, CDR2 SYDVKM. The V and J ends lost 6 bases and 3 bases, in that order; junction bases with no gene match: 7.

The rearrangement links TRBV7-8 to TRBJ1-5; weak D call: TRBD1 (6 bases). V lost 7 bases, J lost 5 bases, and 24 bases lay in between. CDR1 and CDR2 from the germline V gene are SGHVS and FQNEAQ. CDR3 size: 17 residues. The CDR3 region is CASNQGRRGASYQPQHF. The CDR3, as DNA: TGTGCCAGCAACCAGGGGCGGCGGGGGGCAAGCTATCAGCCCCAGCATTTT.

The chain carries TRBV9 and TRBJ1-2, with 8 bases matching TRBD1. The CDR3 loop spans 16 amino acids. Germline V lookup: CDR1 SGDLS, CDR2 YYNGEE. After removal of 3 bases from V and 7 bases from J, the junction contained 14 bases not matched to a gene. As DNA, the CDR3 is TGTGCCAGCAGCGGACCCTCTAAGGACAGGGTGGGTGGCTACACCTTC. Its protein product is CASSGPSKDRVGGYTF.

The chain has TRBV11-2 and TRBJ2-3; TRBD2 matches at 12 bases. The CDR3 contains 19 residues. Germline trimming cut 5 bases from V and 2 bases from J; bases unmatched to any gene: 14. The germline V gene has CDR1 SGHAT and CDR2 FQNNGV. The CDR3 loop reads CASSNTGLAGLGFTDTQYF. DNA of the CDR3: TGTGCCAGCAGCAACACCGGACTAGCGGGATTAGGGTTCACAGATACGCAGTATTTT.

The CDR3 is CASVPGPLSYEQYF. The CDR3 DNA reads as TGTGCCAGCGTTCCAGGGCCCCTCTCCTACGAGCAGTACTTC. This rearrangement joins TRBV2 to TRBJ2-7; D is possibly TRBD1 (5 bases). CDR1 and CDR2 from the germline V gene are SNHLY and FYNNEI. The CDR3 is 14 amino acids. With 8 bases removed from V and 0 bases from J, the gap between germline ends came to 14 bases.

The V call is TRBV4-2, the J call TRBJ2-7; 11 bases map to TRBD2. Trimming removed 1 base from V and 5 bases from J; junction bases left unmatched: 4. CDR3 length equals 15 residues. Germline V gene sequence: CDR1 LGHNA, CDR2 YNFKEQ. Written as DNA, the CDR3 is TGTGCCAGCAGCCAAGTCACTAGCGGGAGAGACGAGCAGTACTTC. It encodes CASSQVTSGRDEQYF.

This rearrangement joins TRBV21-1 to TRBJ2-5; TRBD2 is the table's D call and was not checked against the DNA. TRBV21-1 is a recognized pseudogene. This CDR3 has 19 amino acids. The CDR3 reads CASSKAGTSGELAQETQYF. CDR3 coding DNA: TGTGCCAGCAGCAAGGCCGGGACTAGCGGGGAACTGGCACAAGAGACCCAGTACTTC.

The V call is TRBV5-6, the J call TRBJ1-1; 7 bases fit TRBD1. Looked up from germline, CDR1 is SGHDT and CDR2 is YYEEEE. V lost 4 bases to trimming and J lost 7 bases; unmatched junction nucleotides: 13. CDR3 length equals 15 residues. DNA for the CDR3: TGTGCCAGCAGCCGACCTACAGGGGTTGGATATGAAGCTTTCTTT. Translation: CASSRPTGVGYEAFF. The entire variable domain, with the rest obtained from reference TRBV5-6 and TRBJ1-1, is as follows: DAGVTQSPTHLIKTRGQQVTLRCSPKSGHDTVSWYQQALGQGPQFIFQYYEEEERQRGNFPDRFSGHQFPNYSSELNVNALLLGDSALYLCASSRPTGVGYEAFFGQGTRLTVV.

V gene TRBV28 combines with J gene TRBJ1-5; D unresolved. Per germline, CDR1 MDHEN and CDR2 SYDVKM. Trimming took off 3 bases at V and 9 bases at J, with 12 bases between the two ends. The CDR3 runs 13 residues. This CDR3 is CASSLEMVRPQHF. The CDR3 DNA is TGTGCCAGCAGTTTGGAGATGGTACGGCCCCAGCATTTT.

The V call is TRBV30, the J call TRBJ2-5, with TRBD2 as a possible D gene (5 bases). Germline V lookup: CDR1 GTSNPN, CDR2 SVGIG (reference sequence). The CDR3 loop spans 12 amino acids. V shed 2 bases and J shed 7 bases, with 11 bases lying between them. CDR3 coding DNA: TGTGCCTGGAGTATCTGGGCGGGGACCCAGTACTTC. This codes for CAWSIWAGTQYF.

The V and J genes are TRBV30 and TRBJ1-4; no definite D call. The CDR3 length is 12 residues. V gave up 7 bases and J gave up 0 bases, with 6 bases separating them. Germline V gene data show CDR1 as GTSNPN and CDR2 as SVGIG (reference sequence). CDR3 amino acids: CAYQATNEKLFF. The CDR3 DNA reads TGTGCCTACCAGGCAACTAATGAAAAACTGTTTTTT.

V and J are TRBV5-4 and TRBJ1-2; the D is unclear. The CDR3 spans 13 residues. V gave up 1 base and J gave up 8 bases, with 12 bases separating them. Germline CDR1 SGHNT, CDR2 YYREEE (reference sequence). For the CDR3, the DNA is TGTGCCAGCAGCTTGAGCGGGATGGGAGGCTACACCTTC. This encodes CASSLSGMGGYTF.

The gene calls are TRBV29-1 and TRBJ1-2; weak D call: TRBD1 (6 bases). The CDR3 runs 13 residues. With 4 bases removed from V and 2 bases from J, the gap between germline ends came to 11 bases. Germline loops: CDR1 SQVTM, CDR2 ANQGSEA. The DNA of the CDR3 is TGCAGCGTTGTGGGGGCCACCAACTATGGCTACACCTTC. Its translation: CSVVGATNYGYTF.

This chain connects TRBV7-9 to TRBJ2-1; TRBD2 matches 11 bases. This CDR3 contains 19 residues. Trimming at V came to 5 bases and at J to 6 bases, leaving 18 bases not matched to a gene. From germline, CDR1 is SEHNR and CDR2 FQNEAQ (reference sequence). The CDR3 protein is CASSPRAFSGRAGGNEQFF. CDR3 nucleotides: TGTGCCAGCAGCCCGCGCGCCTTTAGCGGGAGGGCCGGAGGCAATGAGCAGTTCTTC.

V gene TRBV27 combines with J gene TRBJ2-2; 9 bases fit TRBD1. The junction had 5 bases not matched to a gene; V was cut back by 3 bases and J by 6 bases. The CDR3 sequence is 15 residues long. Germline-derived CDR1 and CDR2 are MNHEY and SMNVEV (reference sequence). The CDR3 nucleotides are TGTGCCAGCAGTTTGGACAGGGGTTTGGCCGGGGAGCTGTTTTTT. It encodes CASSLDRGLAGELFF.

This CDR3 is CAWSVRGNTIYF. The CDR3 DNA sequence: TGTGCCTGGAGTGTACGGGGAAACACCATATATTTT. The chain joins TRBV30 to TRBJ1-3; no clear D. The CDR3 loop spans 12 amino acids. In germline, CDR1 is GTSNPN, CDR2 SVGIG (reference sequence). The germline V and J ends were trimmed by 0 bases and 4 bases, with 4 bases remaining between them.

The rearrangement joins TRBV15 to TRBJ1-2; 7 nucleotides align to TRBD1. The CDR3 is made up of 15 amino acids. V shed 0 bases and J 6 bases; nucleotides not matched to a gene: 7. Germline-derived CDR1 and CDR2 are LNHNV and YYDKDF (reference sequence). The CDR3 sequence: CATSRDRGQSHGYTF. The DNA of the CDR3 is TGTGCCACCAGCAGAGATCGGGGACAGAGCCATGGCTACACCTTC.

This clone occurred once. The V and J genes are TRBV29-1 and TRBJ1-2; TRBD1 aligns across 10 bases. CDR3 length: 15 residues. V was pared by 8 bases and J by 8 bases, with 17 bases of the junction left unmatched. Germline lookup yields CDR1 SQVTM and CDR2 ANQGSEA. In nucleotides, the CDR3 is TGCAGCTCCAAAACAGATCAGACAGGGGGCAACGGCTACACCTTC. This sequence encodes CSSKTDQTGGNGYTF.

This clone showed up just once. This chain links TRBV2 with TRBJ2-7; TRBD2 aligns across 12 bases. V shed 6 bases and J 4 bases; nucleotides not matched to a gene: 4. The CDR3 contains 14 residues. CDR1 and CDR2 (germline): SNHLY, FYNNEI. The chain's CDR3 is CASSTGTSGYEQYF. Here the CDR3 DNA reads TGTGCCAGCAGCACCGGGACTAGCGGGTACGAGCAGTACTTC.

The rearrangement uses TRBV14 and TRBJ2-1; D remains unclear. The CDR3 sequence is 16 residues long. Trimming removed 0 bases from V and 8 bases from J, with 17 bases in between. CDR1 and CDR2 from the germline V gene are SGHDN and FVKESK. CDR3 DNA: TGTGCCAGCAGCCAAGAAAACTACCTCGGCCCCCATGAGCAGTTCTTC. As protein: CASSQENYLGPHEQFF.

This chain connects TRBV2 to TRBJ2-3; D perhaps matches TRBD1 (5 bases). This CDR3 has 14 residues. Trimming took off 3 bases at V and 3 bases at J, with 10 bases between the two ends. Germline CDR1 is SNHLY and CDR2 is FYNNEI. CDR3 sequence (DNA): TGTGCCAGCAGTGAGTTAAGGGGTACAGATACGCAGTATTTT. The encoded protein is CASSELRGTDTQYF.